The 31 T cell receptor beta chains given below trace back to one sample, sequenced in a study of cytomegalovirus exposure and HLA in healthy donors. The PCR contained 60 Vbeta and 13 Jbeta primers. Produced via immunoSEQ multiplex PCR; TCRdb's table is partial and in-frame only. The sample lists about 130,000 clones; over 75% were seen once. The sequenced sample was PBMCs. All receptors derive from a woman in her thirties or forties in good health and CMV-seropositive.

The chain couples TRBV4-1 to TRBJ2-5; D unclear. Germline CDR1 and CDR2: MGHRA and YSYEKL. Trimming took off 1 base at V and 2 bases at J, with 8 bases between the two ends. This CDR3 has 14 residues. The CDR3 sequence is CASSQGRLQETQYF. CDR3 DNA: TGCGCCAGCAGCCAAGGAAGACTGCAAGAGACCCAGTACTTC.

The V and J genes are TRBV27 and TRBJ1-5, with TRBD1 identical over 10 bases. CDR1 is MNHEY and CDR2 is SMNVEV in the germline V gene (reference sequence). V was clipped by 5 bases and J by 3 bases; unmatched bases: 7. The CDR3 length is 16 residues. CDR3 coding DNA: TGTGCCAGCAGTCCCTTGGGACAGGGGTCCAATCAGCCCCAGCATTTT. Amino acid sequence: CASSPLGQGSNQPQHF.

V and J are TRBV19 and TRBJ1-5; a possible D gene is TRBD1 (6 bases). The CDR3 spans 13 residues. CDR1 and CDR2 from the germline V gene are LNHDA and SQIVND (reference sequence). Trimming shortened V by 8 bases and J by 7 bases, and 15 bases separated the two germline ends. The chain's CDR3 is CASQQGFEQPQHF. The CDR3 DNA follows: TGTGCCAGTCAACAGGGTTTTGAGCAGCCCCAGCATTTT.

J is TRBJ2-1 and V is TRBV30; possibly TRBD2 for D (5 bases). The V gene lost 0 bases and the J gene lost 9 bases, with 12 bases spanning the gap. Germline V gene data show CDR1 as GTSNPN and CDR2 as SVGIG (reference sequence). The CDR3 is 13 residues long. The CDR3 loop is CAWSVLGVGEQFF. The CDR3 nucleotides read TGTGCCTGGAGTGTTCTGGGAGTGGGTGAGCAGTTCTTC.

The CDR3 DNA reads TGTGCCAGCAGCCTTCGGACTAGCGTCTCTGTAGCCTACGAGCAGTACTTC. Protein sequence: CASSLRTSVSVAYEQYF. This sequence joins TRBV7-3 and TRBJ2-7, with 9 bases fitting TRBD2. V trimming: 5 bases; J trimming: 2 bases; junction bases outside the gene matches: 13. This CDR3 spans 17 amino acids. Germline V lookup: CDR1 SGHTA, CDR2 FQGTGA.

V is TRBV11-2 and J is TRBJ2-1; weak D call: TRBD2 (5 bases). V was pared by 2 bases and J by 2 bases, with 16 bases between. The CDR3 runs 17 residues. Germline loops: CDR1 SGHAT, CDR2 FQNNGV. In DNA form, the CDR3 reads TGTGCCAGCAGCTTACGGGGAGCAGGTCCCCCCTACAATGAGCAGTTCTTC. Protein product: CASSLRGAGPPYNEQFF.

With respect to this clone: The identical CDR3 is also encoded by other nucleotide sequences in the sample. The CDR3 reads CASSVGPGEQFF. The CDR3 DNA is TGTGCCAGCAGCGTAGGGCCAGGTGAGCAGTTCTTC. V is TRBV9 and J is TRBJ2-1; D call uncertain. The germline gives CDR1 SGDLS, CDR2 YYNGEE. The CDR3 length is 12 residues. The V end was cut by 0 bases, the J end by 9 bases, with 7 bases between.

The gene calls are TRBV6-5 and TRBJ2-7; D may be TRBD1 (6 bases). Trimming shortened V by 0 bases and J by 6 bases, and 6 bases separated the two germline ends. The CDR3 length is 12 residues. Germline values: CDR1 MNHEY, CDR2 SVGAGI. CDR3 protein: CASSYSGGEQYF. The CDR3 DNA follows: TGTGCCAGCAGTTACTCAGGGGGCGAGCAGTACTTC.

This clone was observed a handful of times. CDR3 amino acids: CASSTGNYGYTF. The CDR3 nucleotides are TGTGCCAGCAGTACAGGGAACTATGGCTACACCTTC. The rearrangement links TRBV28 to TRBJ1-2; D perhaps matches TRBD1 (6 bases). The length of the CDR3 is 12 residues. V gave up 5 bases and J gave up 2 bases, with 6 bases separating them. Germline loops: CDR1 MDHEN, CDR2 SYDVKM.

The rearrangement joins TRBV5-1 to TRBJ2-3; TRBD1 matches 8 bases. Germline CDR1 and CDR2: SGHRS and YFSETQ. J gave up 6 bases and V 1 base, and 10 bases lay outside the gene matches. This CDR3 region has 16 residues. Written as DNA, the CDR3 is TGCGCCAGCAGCTTGTCAGGGGGCGGTCGTTTGGATACGCAGTATTTT. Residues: CASSLSGGGRLDTQYF.

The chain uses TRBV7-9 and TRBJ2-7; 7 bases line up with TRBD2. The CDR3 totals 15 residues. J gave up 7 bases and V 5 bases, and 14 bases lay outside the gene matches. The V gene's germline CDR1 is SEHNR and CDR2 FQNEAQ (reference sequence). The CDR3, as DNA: TGTGCCAGCAGCCGGGCGGGAGCTACTTTGGGTGAGCAGTACTTC. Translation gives CASSRAGATLGEQYF. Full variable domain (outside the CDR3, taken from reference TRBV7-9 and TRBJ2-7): DTGVSQNPRHKITKRGQNVTFRCDPISEHNRLYWYRQTLGQGPEFLTYFQNEAQLEKSRLLSDRFSAERPKGSFSTLEIQRTEQGDSAMYLCASSRAGATLGEQYFGPGTRLTVT.

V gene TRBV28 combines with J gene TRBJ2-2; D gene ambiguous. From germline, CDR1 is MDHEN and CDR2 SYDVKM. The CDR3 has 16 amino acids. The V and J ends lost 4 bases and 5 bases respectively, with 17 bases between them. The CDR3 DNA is TGTGCCAGCAGTTCGGTAGAGTCCGGCGGAACCGGGGAGCTGTTTTTT. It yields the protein CASSSVESGGTGELFF. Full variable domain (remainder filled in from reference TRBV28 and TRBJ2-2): DVKVTQSSRYLVKRTGEKVFLECVQDMDHENMFWYRQDPGLGLRLIYFSYDVKMKEKGDIPEGYSVSREKKERFSLILESASTNQTSMYLCASSSVESGGTGELFFGEGSRLTVL.

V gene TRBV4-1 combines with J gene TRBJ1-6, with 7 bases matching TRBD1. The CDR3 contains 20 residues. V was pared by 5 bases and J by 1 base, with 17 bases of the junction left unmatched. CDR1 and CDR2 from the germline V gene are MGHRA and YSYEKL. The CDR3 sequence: CASSTSGTAVGRSYNSPLHF. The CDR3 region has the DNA TGCGCCAGCAGCACTTCCGGGACAGCCGTAGGGCGATCCTATAATTCACCCCTCCACTTT.

CDR3 residues: CASSVLADNTGELFF. As DNA, the CDR3 is TGTGCCAGTAGTGTACTAGCTGATAACACCGGGGAGCTGTTTTTT. The chain uses TRBV19 and TRBJ2-2, with D possibly being TRBD2 (6 bases). Germline CDR1 reads LNHDA; CDR2 reads SQIVND (reference sequence). V was shortened by 5 bases and J by 2 bases, with 12 bases between the two germline ends. The CDR3 extends over 15 amino acids.

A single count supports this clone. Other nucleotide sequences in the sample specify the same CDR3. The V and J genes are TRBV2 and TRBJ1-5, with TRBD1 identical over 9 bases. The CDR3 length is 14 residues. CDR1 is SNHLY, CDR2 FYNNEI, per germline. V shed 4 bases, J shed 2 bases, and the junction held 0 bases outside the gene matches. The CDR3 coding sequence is TGTGCCAGCAGTGGGACAGGGGGCAATCAGCCCCAGCATTTT. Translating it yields CASSGTGGNQPQHF.

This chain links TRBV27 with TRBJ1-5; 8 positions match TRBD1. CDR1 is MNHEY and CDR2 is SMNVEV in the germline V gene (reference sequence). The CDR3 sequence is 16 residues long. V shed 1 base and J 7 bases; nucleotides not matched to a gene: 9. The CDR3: CASSLYRTGLGQPQHF. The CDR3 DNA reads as TGTGCCAGCAGTTTATACCGGACAGGGCTAGGACAGCCCCAGCATTTT.

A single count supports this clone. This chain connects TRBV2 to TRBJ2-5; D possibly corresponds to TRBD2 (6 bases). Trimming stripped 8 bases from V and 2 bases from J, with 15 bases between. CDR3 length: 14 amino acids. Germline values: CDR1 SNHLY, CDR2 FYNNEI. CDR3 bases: TGTGCCAGCGGGTCCTTGAGCGGGCAAGAGACCCAGTACTTC. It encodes CASGSLSGQETQYF.

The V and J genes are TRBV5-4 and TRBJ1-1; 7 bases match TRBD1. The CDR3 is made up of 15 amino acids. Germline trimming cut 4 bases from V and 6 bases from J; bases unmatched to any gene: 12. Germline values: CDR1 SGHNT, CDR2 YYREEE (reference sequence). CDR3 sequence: CASSQGQGVYPEAFF. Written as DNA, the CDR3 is TGTGCCAGCAGCCAGGGGCAGGGGGTGTACCCTGAAGCTTTCTTT.

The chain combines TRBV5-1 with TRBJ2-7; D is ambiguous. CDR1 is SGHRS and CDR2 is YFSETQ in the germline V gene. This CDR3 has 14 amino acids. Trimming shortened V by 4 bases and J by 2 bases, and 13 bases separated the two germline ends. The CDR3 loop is CASSPQPKTYEQYF. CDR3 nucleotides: TGCGCCAGCAGCCCACAGCCTAAGACCTACGAGCAGTACTTC. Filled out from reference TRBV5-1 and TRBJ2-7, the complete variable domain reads KAGVTQTPRYLIKTRGQQVTLSCSPISGHRSVSWYQQTPGQGLQFLFEYFSETQRNKGNFPGRFSGRQFSNSRSEMNVSTLELGDSALYLCASSPQPKTYEQYFGPGTRLTVT.

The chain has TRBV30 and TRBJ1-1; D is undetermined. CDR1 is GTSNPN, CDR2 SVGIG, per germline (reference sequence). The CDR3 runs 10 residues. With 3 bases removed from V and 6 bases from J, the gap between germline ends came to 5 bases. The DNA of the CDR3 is TGTGCCTGGAGCAGGTCTGAAGCTTTCTTT. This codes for CAWSRSEAFF.

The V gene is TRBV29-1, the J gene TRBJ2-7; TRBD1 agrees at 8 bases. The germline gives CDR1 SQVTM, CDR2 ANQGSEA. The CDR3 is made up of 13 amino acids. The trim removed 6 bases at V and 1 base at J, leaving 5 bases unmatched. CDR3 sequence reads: CSVGTGYSYEQYF. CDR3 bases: TGCAGCGTCGGGACAGGATATTCCTACGAGCAGTACTTC.

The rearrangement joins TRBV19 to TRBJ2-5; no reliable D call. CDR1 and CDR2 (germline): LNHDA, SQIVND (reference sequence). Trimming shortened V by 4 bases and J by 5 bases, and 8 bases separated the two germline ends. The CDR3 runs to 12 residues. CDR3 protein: CASSTSLETQYF. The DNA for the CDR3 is TGTGCCAGTAGTACCTCGTTGGAGACCCAGTACTTC.

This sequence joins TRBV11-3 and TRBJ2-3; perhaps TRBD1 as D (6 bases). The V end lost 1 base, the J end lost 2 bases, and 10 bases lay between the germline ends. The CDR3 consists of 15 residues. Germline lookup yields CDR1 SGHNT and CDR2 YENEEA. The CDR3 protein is CASSLGQVPTDTQYF. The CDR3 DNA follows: TGTGCCAGCAGCTTAGGACAGGTTCCCACAGATACGCAGTATTTT.

CDR3 coding DNA: TGTGCCAGCAGCCCGCGACTAGTGCATGGGCAGTTCTTC. This encodes CASSPRLVHGQFF. V gene TRBV7-2 combines with J gene TRBJ2-1, with D possibly TRBD2 on 6 matching bases. Germline V lookup: CDR1 SGHTA, CDR2 FQGNSA. The CDR3 is 13 amino acids. V was cut by 5 bases and J by 12 bases, with 17 bases left in between.

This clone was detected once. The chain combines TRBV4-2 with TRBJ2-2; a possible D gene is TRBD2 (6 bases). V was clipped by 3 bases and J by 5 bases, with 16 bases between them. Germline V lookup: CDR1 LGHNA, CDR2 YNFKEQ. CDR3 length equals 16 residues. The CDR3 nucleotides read TGTGCCAGCAGCCACGGGCCGGGAGCGATTACCGGGGAGCTGTTTTTT. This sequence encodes CASSHGPGAITGELFF.

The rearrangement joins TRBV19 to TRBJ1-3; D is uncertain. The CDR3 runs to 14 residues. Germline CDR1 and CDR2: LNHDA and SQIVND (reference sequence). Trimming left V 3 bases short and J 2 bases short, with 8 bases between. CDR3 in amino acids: CASSMFRTGNTIYF. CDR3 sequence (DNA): TGTGCCAGTAGTATGTTCAGGACTGGAAACACCATATATTTT.

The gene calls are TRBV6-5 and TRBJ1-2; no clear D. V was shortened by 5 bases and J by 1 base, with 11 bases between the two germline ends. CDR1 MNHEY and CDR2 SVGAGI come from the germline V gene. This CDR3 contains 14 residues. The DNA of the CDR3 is TGTGCCAGCAGTCTCGGGGTGTATAACTATGGCTACACCTTC. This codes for CASSLGVYNYGYTF.

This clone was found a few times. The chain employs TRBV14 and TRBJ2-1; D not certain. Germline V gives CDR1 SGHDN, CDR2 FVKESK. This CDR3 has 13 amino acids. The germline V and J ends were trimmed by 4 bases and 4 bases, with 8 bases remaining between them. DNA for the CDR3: TGTGCCAGCAGCCCATACCTATACAATGAGCAGTTCTTC. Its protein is CASSPYLYNEQFF. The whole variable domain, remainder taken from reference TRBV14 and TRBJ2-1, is EAGVTQFPSHSVIEKGQTVTLRCDPISGHDNLYWYRRVMGKEIKFLLHFVKESKQDESGMPNNRFLAERTGGTYSTLKVQPAELEDSGVYFCASSPYLYNEQFFGPGTRLTVL.

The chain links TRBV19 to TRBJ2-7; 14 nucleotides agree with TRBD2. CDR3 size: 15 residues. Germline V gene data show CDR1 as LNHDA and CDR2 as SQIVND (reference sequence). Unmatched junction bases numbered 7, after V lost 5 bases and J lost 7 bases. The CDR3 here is CASSDGTSGRGEQYF. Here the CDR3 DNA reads TGTGCCAGTAGTGACGGGACTAGCGGGAGAGGGGAGCAGTACTTC.

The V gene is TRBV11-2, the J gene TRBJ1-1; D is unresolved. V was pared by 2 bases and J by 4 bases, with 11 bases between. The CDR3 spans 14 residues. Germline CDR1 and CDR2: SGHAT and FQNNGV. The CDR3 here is CASSLQDARTEAFF. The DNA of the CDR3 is TGTGCCAGCAGCTTACAGGATGCTCGCACTGAAGCTTTCTTT.

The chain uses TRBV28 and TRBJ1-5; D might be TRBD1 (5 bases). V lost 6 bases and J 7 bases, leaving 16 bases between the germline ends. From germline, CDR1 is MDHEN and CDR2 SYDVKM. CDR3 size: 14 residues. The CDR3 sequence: CASSPTRRGQPQHF. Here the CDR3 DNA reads TGTGCCAGCAGCCCGACCCGAAGGGGCCAGCCCCAGCATTTT. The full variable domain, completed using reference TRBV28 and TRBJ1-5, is DVKVTQSSRYLVKRTGEKVFLECVQDMDHENMFWYRQDPGLGLRLIYFSYDVKMKEKGDIPEGYSVSREKKERFSLILESASTNQTSMYLCASSPTRRGQPQHFGDGTRLSIL.